This T cell receptor (beta chain) is from a study of blood T cell repertoires in COVID-19. Background on the study: Both acute and convalescent COVID-19 samples were obtained from the United States, Italy and Spain. The analysed material was cDNA or gDNA that came from T cells, B-cell-depleted T cells, or PBMCs.

Original handling: Reference gene primer amplification yielded estimated nucleated cell counts. The repertoire was sequenced with immunoSEQ multiplex PCR; TCRdb's copy has only in-frame clones and lacks some. V, J and clone size were drawn from that table, and D and trimming were deduced from the DNA. The profile shows about 170,000 clones, 85% to 90% of them singletons. Sequenced material: peripheral blood. The TCR originated in a man aged 45-65 years who had recovered from COVID-19.

The CDR3, as DNA: TGTGCCAGCAGCTCTATGCTCGGGACAGGGGACCCCCGGGCCTATGGCTACACCTTC. This encodes CASSSMLGTGDPRAYGYTF. This chain joins TRBV5-4 and TRBJ1-2; 10 nucleotides match TRBD1. The CDR3 has 19 residues. Germline lookup yields CDR1 SGHNT and CDR2 YYREEE (reference sequence). V shed 3 bases, J shed 4 bases, and the junction held 18 bases outside the gene matches.